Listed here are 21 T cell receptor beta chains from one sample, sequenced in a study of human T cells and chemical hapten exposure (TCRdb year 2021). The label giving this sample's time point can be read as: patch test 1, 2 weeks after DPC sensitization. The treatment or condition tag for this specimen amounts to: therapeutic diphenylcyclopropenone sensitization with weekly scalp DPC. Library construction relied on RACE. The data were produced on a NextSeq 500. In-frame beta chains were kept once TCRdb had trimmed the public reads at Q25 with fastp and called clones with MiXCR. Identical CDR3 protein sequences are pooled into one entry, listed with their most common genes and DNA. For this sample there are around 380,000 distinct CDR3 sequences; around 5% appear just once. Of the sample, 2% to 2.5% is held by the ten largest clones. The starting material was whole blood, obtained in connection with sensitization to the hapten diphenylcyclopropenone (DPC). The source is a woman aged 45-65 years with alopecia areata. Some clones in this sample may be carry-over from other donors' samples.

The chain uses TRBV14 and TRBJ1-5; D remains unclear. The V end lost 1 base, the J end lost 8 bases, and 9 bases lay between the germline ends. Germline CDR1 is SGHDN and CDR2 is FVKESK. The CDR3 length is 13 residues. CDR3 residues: CASSQGVLKPQHF. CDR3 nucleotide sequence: TGTGCCAGCAGCCAAGGTGTGCTGAAGCCCCAGCATTTT.

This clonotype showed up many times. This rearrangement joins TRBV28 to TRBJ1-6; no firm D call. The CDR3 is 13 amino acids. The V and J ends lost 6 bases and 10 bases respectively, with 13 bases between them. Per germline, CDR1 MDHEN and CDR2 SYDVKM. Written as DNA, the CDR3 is TGTGCCAGCAGAACGGGCAGTAACTCACCCCTCCACTTT. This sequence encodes CASRTGSNSPLHF.

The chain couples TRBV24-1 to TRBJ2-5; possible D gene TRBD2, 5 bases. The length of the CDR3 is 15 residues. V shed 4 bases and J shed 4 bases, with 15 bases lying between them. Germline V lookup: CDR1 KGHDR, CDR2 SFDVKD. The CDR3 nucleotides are TGTGCCACCAGTGACACCGCGGGCGCCGGAGAGACCCAGTACTTC. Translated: CATSDTAGAGETQYF.

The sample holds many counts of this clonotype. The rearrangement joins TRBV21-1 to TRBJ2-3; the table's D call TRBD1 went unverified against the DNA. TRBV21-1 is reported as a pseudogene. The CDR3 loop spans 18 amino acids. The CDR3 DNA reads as TGTGCCAGCAGCAAAGATGCTGTTGGGACAGGGGGCGCAGATACGCAGTATTTT. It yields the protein CASSKDAVGTGGADTQYF.

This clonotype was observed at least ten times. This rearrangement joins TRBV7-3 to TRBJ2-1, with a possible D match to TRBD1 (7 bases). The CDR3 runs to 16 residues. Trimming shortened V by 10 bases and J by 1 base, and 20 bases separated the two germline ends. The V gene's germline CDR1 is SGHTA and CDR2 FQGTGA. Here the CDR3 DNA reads TGTGCCACCGGAGGGACAGACAAACTTTCCTACAATGAGCAGTTCTTC. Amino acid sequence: CATGGTDKLSYNEQFF.

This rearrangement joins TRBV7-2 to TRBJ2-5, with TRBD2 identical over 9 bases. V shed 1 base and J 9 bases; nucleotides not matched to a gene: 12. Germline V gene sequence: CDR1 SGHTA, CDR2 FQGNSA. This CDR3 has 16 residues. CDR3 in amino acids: CASSLDPAGGPRAQYF. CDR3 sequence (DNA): TGTGCCAGCAGCTTAGACCCAGCGGGGGGTCCGAGGGCCCAGTACTTC.

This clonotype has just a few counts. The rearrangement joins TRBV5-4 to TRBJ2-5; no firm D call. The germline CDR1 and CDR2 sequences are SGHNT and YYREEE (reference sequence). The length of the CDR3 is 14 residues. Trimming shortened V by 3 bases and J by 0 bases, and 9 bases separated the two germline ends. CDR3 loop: CASSSATYQETQYF. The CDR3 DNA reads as TGTGCCAGCAGCTCCGCGACGTACCAAGAGACCCAGTACTTC.

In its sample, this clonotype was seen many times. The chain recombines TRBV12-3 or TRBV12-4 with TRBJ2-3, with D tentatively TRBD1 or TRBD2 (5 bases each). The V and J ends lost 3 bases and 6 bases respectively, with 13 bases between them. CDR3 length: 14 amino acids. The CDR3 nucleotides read TGTGCCAGCAGTTTTCGGGGCGACCTGGATACGCAGTATTTT. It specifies CASSFRGDLDTQYF.

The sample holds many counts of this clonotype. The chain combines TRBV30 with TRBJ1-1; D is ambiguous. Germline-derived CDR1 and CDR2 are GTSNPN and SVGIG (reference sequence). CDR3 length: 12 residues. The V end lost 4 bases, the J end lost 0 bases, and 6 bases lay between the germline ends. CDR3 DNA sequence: TGTGCCTGGACAGAGATGAACACTGAAGCTTTCTTT. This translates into CAWTEMNTEAFF.

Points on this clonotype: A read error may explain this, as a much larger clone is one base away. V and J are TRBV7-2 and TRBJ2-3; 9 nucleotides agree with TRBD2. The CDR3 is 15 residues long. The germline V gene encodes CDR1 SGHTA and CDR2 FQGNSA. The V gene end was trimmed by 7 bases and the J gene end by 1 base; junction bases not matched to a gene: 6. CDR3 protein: CASTLAGFGTDTQYF. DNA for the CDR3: TGTGCCAGCACCCTAGCGGGGTTTGGCACAGATACGCAGTATTTT. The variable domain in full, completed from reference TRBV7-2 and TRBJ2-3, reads GAGVSQSPSNKVTEKGKDVELRCDPISGHTALYWYRQSLGQGLEFLIYFQGNSAPDKSGLPSDRFSAERTGGSVSTLTIQRTQQEDSAVYLCASTLAGFGTDTQYFGPGTRLTVL.

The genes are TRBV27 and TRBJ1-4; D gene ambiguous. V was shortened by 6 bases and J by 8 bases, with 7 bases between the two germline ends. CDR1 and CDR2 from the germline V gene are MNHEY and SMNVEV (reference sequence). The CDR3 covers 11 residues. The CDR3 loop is CASRYAEKLFF. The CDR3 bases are TGTGCCAGCAGGTACGCGGAAAAACTGTTTTTT.

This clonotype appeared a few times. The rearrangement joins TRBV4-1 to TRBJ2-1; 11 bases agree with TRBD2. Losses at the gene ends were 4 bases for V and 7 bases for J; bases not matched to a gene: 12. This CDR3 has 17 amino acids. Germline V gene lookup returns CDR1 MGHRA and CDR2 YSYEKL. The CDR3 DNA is TGCGCCAGCAGCCCCGGGCTAGCGGGGGGTCCAACAAATGAGCAGTTCTTC. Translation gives CASSPGLAGGPTNEQFF.

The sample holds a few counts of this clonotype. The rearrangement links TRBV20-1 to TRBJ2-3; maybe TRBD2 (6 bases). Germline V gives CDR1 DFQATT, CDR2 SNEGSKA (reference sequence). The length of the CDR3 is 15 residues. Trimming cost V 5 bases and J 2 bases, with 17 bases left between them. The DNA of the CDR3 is TGCAGTGCTCAAACAACTAGCTCGAACACAGATACGCAGTATTTT. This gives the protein CSAQTTSSNTDTQYF.

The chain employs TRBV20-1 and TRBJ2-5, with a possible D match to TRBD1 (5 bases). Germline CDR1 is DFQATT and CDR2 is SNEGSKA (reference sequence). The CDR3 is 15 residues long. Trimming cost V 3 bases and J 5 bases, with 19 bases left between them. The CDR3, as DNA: TGCAGTGCTAGCCCCTTAGGAAGGGGAATGGAGACCCAGTACTTC. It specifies CSASPLGRGMETQYF.

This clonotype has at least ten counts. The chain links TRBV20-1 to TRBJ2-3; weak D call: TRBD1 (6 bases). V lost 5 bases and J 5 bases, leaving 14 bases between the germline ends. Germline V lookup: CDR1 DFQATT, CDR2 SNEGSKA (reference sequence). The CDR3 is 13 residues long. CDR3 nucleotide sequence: TGCAGTGCTGAAGTACAGGGAAAAGATACGCAGTATTTT. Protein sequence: CSAEVQGKDTQYF.

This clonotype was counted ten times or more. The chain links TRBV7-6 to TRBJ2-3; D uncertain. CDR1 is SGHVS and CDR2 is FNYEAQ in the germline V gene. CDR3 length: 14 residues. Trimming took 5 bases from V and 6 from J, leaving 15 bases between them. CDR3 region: CASSERPPWDTQYF. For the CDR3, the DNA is TGTGCCAGCAGCGAGCGTCCTCCCTGGGATACGCAGTATTTT.

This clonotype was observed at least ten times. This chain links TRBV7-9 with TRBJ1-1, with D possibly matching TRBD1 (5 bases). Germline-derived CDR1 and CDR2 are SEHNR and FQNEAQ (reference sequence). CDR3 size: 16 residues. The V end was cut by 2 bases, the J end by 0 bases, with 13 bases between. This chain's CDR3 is CASSLSDSFLNTEAFF. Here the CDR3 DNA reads TGTGCCAGCAGCTTATCCGACAGCTTTTTGAACACTGAAGCTTTCTTT.

This CDR3 reads CASSRTTSEYQETQYF. DNA for the CDR3: TGCGCCAGCAGCAGGACGACTAGCGAATACCAAGAGACCCAGTACTTC. This chain connects TRBV5-1 to TRBJ2-5; TRBD2 matches at 8 bases. Trimming cost V 4 bases and J 0 bases; bases outside gene matches: 8. The CDR3 spans 16 residues. From germline, CDR1 is SGHRS and CDR2 YFSETQ.

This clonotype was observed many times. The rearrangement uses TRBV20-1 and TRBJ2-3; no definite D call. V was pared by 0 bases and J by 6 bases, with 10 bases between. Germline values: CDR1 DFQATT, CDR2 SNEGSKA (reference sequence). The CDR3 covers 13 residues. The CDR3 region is CSARDLGADTQYF. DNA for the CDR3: TGCAGTGCTAGAGATCTGGGTGCTGATACGCAGTATTTT.

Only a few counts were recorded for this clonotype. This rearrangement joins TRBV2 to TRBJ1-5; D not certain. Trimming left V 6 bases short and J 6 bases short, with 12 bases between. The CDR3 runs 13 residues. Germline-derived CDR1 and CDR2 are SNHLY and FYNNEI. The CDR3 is CASRWTSLQPQHF. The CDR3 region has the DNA TGTGCCAGCAGATGGACCTCTCTTCAGCCCCAGCATTTT. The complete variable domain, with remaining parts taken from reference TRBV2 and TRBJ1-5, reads EPEVTQTPSHQVTQMGQEVILRCVPISNHLYFYWYRQILGQKVEFLVSFYNNEISEKSEIFDDQFSVERPDGSNFTLKIRSTKLEDSAMYFCASRWTSLQPQHFGDGTRLSIL.

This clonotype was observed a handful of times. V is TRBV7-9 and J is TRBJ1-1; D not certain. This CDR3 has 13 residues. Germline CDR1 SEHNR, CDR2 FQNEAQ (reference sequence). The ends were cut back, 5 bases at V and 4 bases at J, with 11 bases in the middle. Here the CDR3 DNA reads TGTGCCAGCAGCCCCCAGGCGGCCACTGAAGCTTTCTTT. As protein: CASSPQAATEAFF.